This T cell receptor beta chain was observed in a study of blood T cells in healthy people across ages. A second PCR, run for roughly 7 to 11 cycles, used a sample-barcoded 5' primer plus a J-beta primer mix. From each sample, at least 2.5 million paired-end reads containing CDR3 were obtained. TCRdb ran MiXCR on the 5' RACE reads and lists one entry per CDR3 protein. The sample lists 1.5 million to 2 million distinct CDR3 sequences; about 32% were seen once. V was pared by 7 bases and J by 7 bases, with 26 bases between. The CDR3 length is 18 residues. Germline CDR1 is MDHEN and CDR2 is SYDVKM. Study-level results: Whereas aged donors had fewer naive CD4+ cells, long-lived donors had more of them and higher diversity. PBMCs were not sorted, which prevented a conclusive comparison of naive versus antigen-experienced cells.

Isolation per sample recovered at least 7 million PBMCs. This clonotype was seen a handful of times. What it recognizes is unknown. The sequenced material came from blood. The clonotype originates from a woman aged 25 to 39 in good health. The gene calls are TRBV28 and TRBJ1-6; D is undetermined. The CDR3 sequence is CASTPAGSPRMGNSPLHF. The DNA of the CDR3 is TGTGCCAGCACCCCTGCGGGTTCCCCCAGGATGGGGAATTCACCCCTCCACTTT.